A single sample is the source of the 15 T cell receptor beta chains below, sequenced in a study of T-cell reconstitution after alpha-beta-depleted transplantation in children (dated by TCRdb to 2016 to 2017). The library relied on PCR. Sequencing was carried out with an Illumina HiSeq 2500. To normalize quantification of the TCRbeta repertoire, the TCR libraries were built with molecular barcoding that relied on unique molecular identifiers. In-frame beta chains were kept once TCRdb had trimmed the public reads at Q25 with fastp and called clones with MiXCR. When rows share a CDR3 protein, they turn into one entry using the most common DNA and genes. The sample data list some 600,000 distinct CDR3 sequences, and 10% to 15% of these were observed just once. Roughly 2.3% of the sample lies in the top ten. The sample's treatment or condition label is to be understood as: allogeneic hematopoietic cell transplantation with graft depleted of TCRalphabeta T cells and CD19 B cells.

The sequenced sample was PBMCs, mostly from graft donor cells, obtained 360 days after TCRalphabeta/CD19-depleted stem cell transplant. The source of these receptors is a male patient younger than 18 who had a stem cell transplant for acute myeloid leukemia, so the T cells may come from the graft donor.

This clonotype was seen ten or more times. The J gene is TRBJ2-3, the V gene TRBV14, with 8 bases fitting TRBD1. With V trimmed by 8 bases and J by 1 base, 2 bases remained unmatched. This CDR3 region has 13 residues. Germline V CDR1 and CDR2: SGHDN, FVKESK. CDR3 amino acids: CASPTGGTDTQYF. The CDR3 DNA follows: TGTGCCAGCCCGACAGGGGGCACAGATACGCAGTATTTT.

This rearrangement joins TRBV29-1 to TRBJ2-7, with a tentative D call TRBD2 (5 bases). V was trimmed by 0 bases and J by 0 bases, leaving 12 bases between them. Germline V lookup: CDR1 SQVTM, CDR2 ANQGSEA. The CDR3 is made up of 15 amino acids. The CDR3 bases are TGCAGCGTTGAAGAAAGGGCTAGCAGCTCCTACGAGCAGTACTTC. Translated, it gives CSVEERASSSYEQYF.

The DNA for the CDR3 is TGTGCCAGCAGCCGTACGACAGGGGGCCCAATCTACAATGAGCAGTTCTTC. Translated, it gives CASSRTTGGPIYNEQFF. This chain links TRBV7-8 with TRBJ2-1; 10 bases align to TRBD1. The CDR3 is 17 amino acids. Looked up from germline, CDR1 is SGHVS and CDR2 is FQNEAQ. Trimming removed 5 bases from V and 3 bases from J; junction bases left unmatched: 10.

V and J are TRBV14 and TRBJ2-1, with TRBD1 matching over 9 bases. The germline gives CDR1 SGHDN, CDR2 FVKESK. This CDR3 spans 18 amino acids. V was clipped by 4 bases and J by 2 bases; unmatched bases: 12. CDR3 DNA: TGTGCCAGCAGCCCCGGGACAGGGAGGGGAGCACCCTACAATGAGCAGTTCTTC. Protein: CASSPGTGRGAPYNEQFF. The whole variable domain, filled in from reference TRBV14 and TRBJ2-1, reads EAGVTQFPSHSVIEKGQTVTLRCDPISGHDNLYWYRRVMGKEIKFLLHFVKESKQDESGMPNNRFLAERTGGTYSTLKVQPAELEDSGVYFCASSPGTGRGAPYNEQFFGPGTRLTVL.

The chain couples TRBV7-2 to TRBJ1-5, with 7 bases identical to TRBD1. This CDR3 has 16 residues. With V trimmed by 6 bases and J by 4 bases, 12 bases remained unmatched. The germline V gene encodes CDR1 SGHTA and CDR2 FQGNSA. The CDR3 spells CASSWRTGEVNQPQHF. The CDR3 DNA is TGTGCCAGCAGTTGGAGAACAGGGGAGGTAAATCAGCCCCAGCATTTT.

V and J are TRBV5-1 and TRBJ2-1; TRBD2 matches at 10 bases. The ends lost 1 base at V and 3 bases at J; junction bases unmatched: 4. Germline V gene data show CDR1 as SGHRS and CDR2 as YFSETQ. The CDR3 is 16 residues long. The CDR3 nucleotides read TGCGCCAGCAGCTTGTCCACTAGCGGGGACTACAATGAGCAGTTCTTC. Translation gives CASSLSTSGDYNEQFF.

This clonotype showed up many times. The genes are TRBV7-9 and TRBJ2-1; 9 bases map to TRBD2. The V and J ends lost 1 base and 2 bases, in that order; junction bases with no gene match: 3. The CDR3 runs to 16 residues. Germline V gene lookup returns CDR1 SEHNR and CDR2 FQNEAQ (reference sequence). The CDR3 bases are TGTGCCAGCAGCTTAGTACGCGGGAGGGCCTACAATGAGCAGTTCTTC. Residues: CASSLVRGRAYNEQFF.

This clonotype was observed a handful of times. This could be a read error, since a much larger clone is one nucleotide away. The chain combines TRBV18 with TRBJ2-5; D not certain. The V end lost 0 bases, the J end lost 5 bases, and 7 bases lay between the germline ends. This CDR3 is built from 13 residues. In germline, CDR1 is KGHSH, CDR2 LQKENI. The CDR3 loop reads CASSPPDGETQYF. CDR3 bases: TGTGCCAGCTCACCACCAGACGGGGAGACCCAGTACTTC.

This clonotype turned up a few times. This chain joins TRBV28 and TRBJ1-6; TRBD1 aligns across 7 bases. This CDR3 comprises 19 residues. Germline-derived CDR1 and CDR2 are MDHEN and SYDVKM. The junction had 16 bases not matched to a gene; V was cut back by 3 bases and J by 5 bases. Here the CDR3 DNA reads TGTGCCAGCAGTTTTTGGACCTTTCGGGACAGCCAAGATAATTCACCCCTCCACTTT. It encodes CASSFWTFRDSQDNSPLHF.

This clonotype was recorded a few times. The CDR3 region has the DNA TGTGCCAGCAGTTCCTACCCGGGACTAGCGGGAGGGCCGAGCCAAGAGACCCAGTACTTC. Protein product: CASSSYPGLAGGPSQETQYF. The chain is built from TRBV12-3 or TRBV12-4 and TRBJ2-5, with 16 bases lining up with TRBD2. V was pared by 4 bases and J by 1 base, with 12 bases of the junction left unmatched. This CDR3 spans 20 amino acids.

This clonotype turned up a few times. The chain employs TRBV29-1 and TRBJ2-2, with D uncertain. V lost 5 bases to trimming and J lost 6 bases, with 7 bases between them. Germline V lookup: CDR1 SQVTM, CDR2 ANQGSEA. The length of the CDR3 is 11 residues. CDR3 sequence reads: CSVLQPGELFF. For the CDR3, the DNA is TGCAGCGTTCTACAACCCGGGGAGCTGTTTTTT.

This chain uses TRBV7-9 with TRBJ1-5; the D is unclear. The CDR3 has 13 residues. V was clipped by 2 bases and J by 1 base, with 3 bases between them. From germline, CDR1 is SEHNR and CDR2 FQNEAQ (reference sequence). For the CDR3, the DNA is TGTGCCAGCAGCTTAATCAGCAATCAGCCCCAGCATTTT. This codes for CASSLISNQPQHF. The full variable domain, rest sourced from reference TRBV7-9 and TRBJ1-5, is DTGVSQNPRHKITKRGQNVTFRCDPISEHNRLYWYRQTLGQGPEFLTYFQNEAQLEKSRLLSDRFSAERPKGSFSTLEIQRTEQGDSAMYLCASSLISNQPQHFGDGTRLSIL.

There are many counts of this clonotype. The CDR3 reads CASSELRASGLSYEQYF. DNA of the CDR3: TGTGCCAGCAGTGAACTAAGGGCTAGTGGCCTTTCCTACGAGCAGTACTTC. The chain uses TRBV25-1 and TRBJ2-7; D is unresolved. V lost 2 bases and J lost 1, with 18 bases in between. CDR3 length equals 17 residues. Germline CDR1 reads MGHDK; CDR2 reads SYGVNS.

This clonotype was recorded a few times. The chain links TRBV4-3 to TRBJ2-3; D is uncertain. CDR1 and CDR2 (germline): LGHNA, YSLEER. Trimming left V 0 bases short and J 2 bases short, with 15 bases between. The CDR3 loop spans 17 amino acids. CDR3 amino acids: CASSQDRQPIPTDTQYF. The CDR3 DNA sequence: TGCGCCAGCAGCCAAGATCGGCAGCCTATCCCCACAGATACGCAGTATTTT.

The rearrangement links TRBV7-2 to TRBJ1-5; D is possibly TRBD1 (6 bases). CDR1 SGHTA and CDR2 FQGNSA come from the germline V gene. V lost 5 bases, J lost 2 bases, and 10 bases lay in between. The CDR3 is 14 amino acids. The chain's CDR3 is CASSRGGRNQPQHF. The CDR3 DNA reads as TGTGCCAGCAGCCGCGGGGGGCGCAATCAGCCCCAGCATTTT.